This T cell receptor (beta chain) was found in a study of beta chain features in type 1 diabetes. Study-wide points: High-TCR-expressing cells could be over-represented by cDNA sequencing. Compared to healthy donors, patients appeared to have naive, central memory and Treg TCRB repertoires that were more alike.

The J segment lost 6 bases and the V segment lost 4 bases, leaving 8 bases of the junction unmatched. The CDR3 is 15 amino acids. From germline, CDR1 is SGHNT and CDR2 YYREEE (reference sequence). Of note for this clone: The antigen is undetermined.

Expressed TCRB transcripts got sequenced, as all isolated RNA was reverse transcribed. The protocol was immunoSEQ multiplex PCR, while the TCRdb copy is restricted to in-frame clones and leaves out a portion. This sample yields about 350,000 clones, of which about 20% are seen a single time; around 0.04% belongs to the top ten. This rearrangement joins TRBV5-4 to TRBJ1-1; TRBD1 agrees at 11 bases. This sequence originates from a woman aged 18-30 years in good health. The material sequenced was naive CD4+ T cells from blood. The CDR3 here is CASSAGQGVISEAFF. The CDR3, as DNA: TGTGCCAGCAGCGCGGGACAGGGGGTAATCTCTGAAGCTTTCTTT.